A selection of T cell receptor beta chains follows, all from one sample in a study of blood T cell repertoires in COVID-19. Clones were read by immunoSEQ multiplex PCR, and TCRdb kept only the in-frame ones, dropping some. This sample carries fewer than 300,000 clones, 83% of them seen once, and the ten largest clones take around a tenth. Sequencing input: peripheral blood. The receptors stem from a woman aged 45-60 years who had recovered from COVID-19. Both conserved end residues are part of each CDR3. The order of the fields is clone size, J gene, V gene, D gene, CDR3 DNA, CDR3 protein. A D gene is named only where the DNA matches it firmly. Expanded clones are given a class, and other clones once, few, many or no size at all.

clone size: NA; J gene: TRBJ1-3; V gene: TRBV7-8; D gene: NA; CDR3 DNA: TGTGCCAGCAGCACTGGCGGATCCGGAAACACCATATATTTT; CDR3 protein: CASSTGGSGNTIYF
clone size: many; J gene: TRBJ2-1; V gene: TRBV18; D gene: NA; CDR3 DNA: TGTGCCAGCGGTGGGGGCCGGGGTGAGCAGTTCTTC; CDR3 protein: CASGGGRGEQFF
clone size: NA; J gene: TRBJ1-1; V gene: TRBV9; D gene: NA; CDR3 DNA: TGTGCCAGCAGCGGACACAGGGTGGGGGCCCCTAGCGAAGCTTTCTTT; CDR3 protein: CASSGHRVGAPSEAFF
clone size: many; J gene: TRBJ1-5; V gene: TRBV29-1; D gene: NA; CDR3 DNA: TGCAGCGTTGAAGAAGGGTCCGGGGGGAATCAGCCCCAGCATTTT; CDR3 protein: CSVEEGSGGNQPQHF
clone size: few; J gene: TRBJ2-7; V gene: TRBV9; D gene: TRBD2; CDR3 DNA: TGTGCCAGCAGCCCACAGTCGGGGGGGCACGAGCAGTACTTC; CDR3 protein: CASSPQSGGHEQYF
clone size: NA; J gene: TRBJ1-4; V gene: TRBV4-3; D gene: NA; CDR3 DNA: TGCGCCAGCAGCCAAGCGATAGCTAATGAAAAACTGTTTTTT; CDR3 protein: CASSQAIANEKLFF
clone size: NA; J gene: TRBJ1-4; V gene: TRBV7-8; D gene: NA; CDR3 DNA: TGTGCCAGCAGCCGAGGACAGAATCAGGCACTAGCTGAAAAACTGTTTTTT; CDR3 protein: CASSRGQNQALAEKLFF
clone size: NA; J gene: TRBJ2-5; V gene: TRBV7-7; D gene: NA; CDR3 DNA: TGTGCCAGCAGCATGTCAACCACCATCGGGGAGACCCAGTACTTC; CDR3 protein: CASSMSTTIGETQYF
clone size: NA; J gene: TRBJ2-1; V gene: TRBV30; D gene: NA; CDR3 DNA: TGTGCCTGGAGTGTAGCAGGGGATGGAGAGCAGTTCTTC; CDR3 protein: CAWSVAGDGEQFF
clone size: NA; J gene: TRBJ1-1; V gene: TRBV9; D gene: TRBD1; CDR3 DNA: TGTGCCAGCAGCGTAGGGGGACAGGGGGCCGGAGCTTTCTTT; CDR3 protein: CASSVGGQGAGAFF
clone size: NA; J gene: TRBJ2-1; V gene: TRBV4-3; D gene: NA; CDR3 DNA: TGCGCCAGCAGCCAAAATAGGGGGTTCAATGAGCAGTTCTTC; CDR3 protein: CASSQNRGFNEQFF
clone size: NA; J gene: TRBJ2-5; V gene: TRBV6-2/TRBV6-3; D gene: TRBD2; CDR3 DNA: TGTGCCAGCAGTTACTCCCTAGCGGGGGGGCGAGAGACCCAGTACTTC; CDR3 protein: CASSYSLAGGRETQYF
clone size: NA; J gene: TRBJ1-1; V gene: TRBV10-3; D gene: NA; CDR3 DNA: TGTGCCACCACGGTGGGAGCGAACACTGAAGCTTTCTTT; CDR3 protein: CATTVGANTEAFF
clone size: NA; J gene: TRBJ2-6; V gene: TRBV25-1; D gene: NA; CDR3 DNA: TGTGCCAGCAGAGGGGCCGAAGGTGGGGCCAACGTCCTGACTTTC; CDR3 protein: CASRGAEGGANVLTF
clone size: NA; J gene: TRBJ2-7; V gene: TRBV19; D gene: NA; CDR3 DNA: TGTGCCAGTTCTCCACGCGTAGACTACGAGCAGTACTTC; CDR3 protein: CASSPRVDYEQYF
clone size: NA; J gene: TRBJ1-4; V gene: TRBV20-1; D gene: NA; CDR3 DNA: TGCAGTGCTAGAGACAGTGAAAAACTGTTTTTT; CDR3 protein: CSARDSEKLFF
clone size: NA; J gene: TRBJ2-7; V gene: TRBV19; D gene: TRBD1; CDR3 DNA: TGTGCCAGTAGCCTACGGGACAGACCTACCTACGAGCAGTACTTC; CDR3 protein: CASSLRDRPTYEQYF
clone size: NA; J gene: TRBJ2-5; V gene: TRBV18; D gene: TRBD1; CDR3 DNA: TGTGCCAGCTCACCTCTTGGGACAGCAAGAGAGATCCAGTACTTC; CDR3 protein: CASSPLGTAREIQYF
clone size: NA; J gene: TRBJ1-2; V gene: TRBV7-3; D gene: NA; CDR3 DNA: TGTGCCAGCAGCTTCGACAATTACTATGGCTACACCTTC; CDR3 protein: CASSFDNYYGYTF
clone size: NA; J gene: TRBJ1-5; V gene: TRBV28; D gene: NA; CDR3 DNA: TGTGCCAGCAGTTTAATTCAGGGAGGACAGCCCCAGCATTTT; CDR3 protein: CASSLIQGGQPQHF
clone size: NA; J gene: TRBJ2-5; V gene: TRBV7-9; D gene: TRBD1; CDR3 DNA: TGTGCCAGCAGCGACAGGGGGCAGACCCAGTACTTC; CDR3 protein: CASSDRGQTQYF
clone size: NA; J gene: TRBJ1-2; V gene: TRBV5-4; D gene: NA; CDR3 DNA: TGTGCCAGCAGCCACGCTCAGGGAATTGTCTATGGCTACACCTTC; CDR3 protein: CASSHAQGIVYGYTF
clone size: many; J gene: TRBJ1-6; V gene: TRBV7-8; D gene: TRBD1; CDR3 DNA: TGTGCCAGCAGCTTAACGGTCACCGGGACAGAAAGCTCCTATAATTCACCCCTCCACTTT; CDR3 protein: CASSLTVTGTESSYNSPLHF
clone size: NA; J gene: TRBJ2-5; V gene: TRBV7-2; D gene: NA; CDR3 DNA: TGTGCCAGCAGCTACTCCCGGGACTGGAGAATGTGGGAGACCCAGTACTTC; CDR3 protein: CASSYSRDWRMWETQYF
clone size: NA; J gene: TRBJ2-3; V gene: TRBV5-4; D gene: TRBD2; CDR3 DNA: TGTGCCAGCAGCTTGGAACTAGCGGGGAGCACAGATACGCAGTATTTT; CDR3 protein: CASSLELAGSTDTQYF
clone size: NA; J gene: TRBJ2-3; V gene: TRBV28; D gene: NA; CDR3 DNA: TGTGCCAGCTGGGACAACCCAGCAGATACGCAGTATTTT; CDR3 protein: CASWDNPADTQYF
clone size: NA; J gene: TRBJ1-6; V gene: TRBV6-6; D gene: NA; CDR3 DNA: TGTGCCAGCAGCTGGCAGGGTCAGGATTCACCCCTCCACTTT; CDR3 protein: CASSWQGQDSPLHF
clone size: many; J gene: TRBJ1-1; V gene: TRBV28; D gene: NA; CDR3 DNA: TGTGCCAGCACCACCAGAGGGTTATGGGACACTGAAGCTTTCTTT; CDR3 protein: CASTTRGLWDTEAFF
clone size: NA; J gene: TRBJ2-7; V gene: TRBV4-3; D gene: NA; CDR3 DNA: TGCGCCAGCAGCCAAGAGTCCTGGCGGGGAACGAACGAGCAGTACTTC; CDR3 protein: CASSQESWRGTNEQYF